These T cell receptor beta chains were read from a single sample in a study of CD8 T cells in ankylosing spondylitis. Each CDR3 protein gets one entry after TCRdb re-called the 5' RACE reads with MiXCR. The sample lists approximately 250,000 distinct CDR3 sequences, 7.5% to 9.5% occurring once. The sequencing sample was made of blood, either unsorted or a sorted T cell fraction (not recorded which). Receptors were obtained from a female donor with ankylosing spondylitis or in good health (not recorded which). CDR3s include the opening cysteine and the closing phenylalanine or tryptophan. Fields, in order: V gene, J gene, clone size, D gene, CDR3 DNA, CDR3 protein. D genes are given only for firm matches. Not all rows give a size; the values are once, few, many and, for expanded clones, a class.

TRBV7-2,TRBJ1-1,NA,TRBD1,TGTGCCAGCAGCCCTCTCCGACAGGGGAGGGGGGACACTGAAGCTTTCTTT,CASSPLRQGRGDTEAFF
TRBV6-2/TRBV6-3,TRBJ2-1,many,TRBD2,TGTGCCAGCAGTCACGGGACTAGCGTTTACAATGAGCAGTTCTTC,CASSHGTSVYNEQFF
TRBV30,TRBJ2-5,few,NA,TGTGCCTGGAGTGGAGAGACCCAGTACTTC,CAWSGETQYF
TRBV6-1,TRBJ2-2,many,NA,TGTGCCAGCAGTGCACATCAGGGCCCCGGGGAGCTGTTTTTT,CASSAHQGPGELFF
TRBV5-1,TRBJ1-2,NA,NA,TGCGCCAGCAGCTTGAGGCAGGGTAACTATGGCTACACCTTC,CASSLRQGNYGYTF
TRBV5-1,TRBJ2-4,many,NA,TGCGCCAGCAGTATCACCGGGACATCAGCCAAAAACATTCAGTACTTC,CASSITGTSAKNIQYF
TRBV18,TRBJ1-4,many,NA,TGTGCCAGCTCACCGGACCGGACTAATGAAAAACTGTTTTTT,CASSPDRTNEKLFF
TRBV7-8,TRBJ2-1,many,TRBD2,TGTGCCAGCAGCTCCTCGCGGTTGACTAGCGCCTCTCGGGATGAGCAGTTCTTC,CASSSSRLTSASRDEQFF
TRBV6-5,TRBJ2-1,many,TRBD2,TGTGCCAGCAGTTTCCCTCTAGCGGGAGGGCGGCATGAGCAGTTCTTC,CASSFPLAGGRHEQFF
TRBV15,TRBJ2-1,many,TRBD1,TGTGCCACCAGCAGAGGGACAGGGAATGTGGATGAGCAGTTCTTC,CATSRGTGNVDEQFF
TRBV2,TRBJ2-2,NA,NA,TGTGCCAGAGGACAGAGGGAGTCGAACACCGGGGAGCTGTTTTTT,CARGQRESNTGELFF
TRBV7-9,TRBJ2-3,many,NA,TGTGCCAGCAGCCACGCGGCGTGGCCGCAGTATTTT,CASSHAAWPQYF
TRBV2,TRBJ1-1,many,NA,TGTGCCAGCATGAGTTGGGGCACTGAAGCTTTCTTT,CASMSWGTEAFF
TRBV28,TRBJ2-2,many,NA,TGTGCCAGCAGCTCCCCCGGCAGGGAGGCCGGGGAGCTGTTTTTT,CASSSPGREAGELFF